The 17 T cell receptor beta chains given below trace back to one sample, sequenced in a study of cytomegalovirus exposure and HLA in healthy donors. Use of 60 Vbeta and 13 Jbeta primers characterized the PCR. The assay was immunoSEQ multiplex PCR, and TCRdb's table has in-frame clones only and misses some. This sample has approximately 180,000 clones, with over 60% found just once. The sample consisted of PBMCs. These receptor sequences come from a middle-aged woman in good health and CMV-seronegative.

This clone was picked up one time. The V call is TRBV6-5, the J call TRBJ2-5; 11 bases are shared with TRBD2. V gave up 4 bases and J gave up 0 bases; unmatched junction bases: 4. The CDR3 has 16 amino acids. Germline V gene sequence: CDR1 MNHEY, CDR2 SVGAGI. CDR3 DNA sequence: TGTGCCAGCAGTTTCGGACTAGCGGGCAACCAAGAGACCCAGTACTTC. This gives the protein CASSFGLAGNQETQYF.

The chain links TRBV5-4 to TRBJ2-5, with D unresolved. The V gene's germline CDR1 is SGHNT and CDR2 YYREEE (reference sequence). The CDR3 spans 14 residues. V lost 4 bases to trimming and J lost 4 bases, with 14 bases between them. CDR3 coding DNA: TGTGCCAGCAGCGGCAGAGATTCGGGAGAGACCCAGTACTTC. The encoded protein is CASSGRDSGETQYF.

The V gene is TRBV7-9, the J gene TRBJ2-1, with D perhaps TRBD2 (5 bases). Trimming pared 1 base from V and 13 bases from J, leaving 14 bases between. The CDR3 loop spans 13 amino acids. Germline V gene data show CDR1 as SEHNR and CDR2 as FQNEAQ (reference sequence). The CDR3 sequence: CASSLGSVAAQFF. CDR3 bases: TGTGCCAGCAGCTTAGGTAGCGTCGCGGCTCAGTTCTTC.

V is TRBV10-1 and J is TRBJ2-4, with 7 bases lining up with TRBD2. With 5 bases clipped from V and 7 bases from J, the junction kept 8 bases outside the gene matches. From germline, CDR1 is WNHNN and CDR2 SYGVQD (reference sequence). CDR3 size: 14 residues. CDR3 DNA sequence: TGCGCCAGCAGTTTCGCCCCCGGGAGGAACATTCAGTACTTC. As protein: CASSFAPGRNIQYF.

The chain has TRBV9 and TRBJ2-2; TRBD2 matches 8 bases. Trimming removed 0 bases from V and 3 bases from J; junction bases left unmatched: 4. Germline loops: CDR1 SGDLS, CDR2 YYNGEE. The CDR3 is made up of 16 amino acids. CDR3 bases: TGTGCCAGCAGCGTAGGACTAGCGAGTTACACCGGGGAGCTGTTTTTT. Encoded protein: CASSVGLASYTGELFF.

This clone appeared a few times. The J gene is TRBJ1-2, the V gene TRBV5-4; a possible D gene is TRBD1 (5 bases). V was trimmed by 0 bases and J by 4 bases, leaving 10 bases between them. The CDR3 extends over 14 amino acids. Germline assignment: CDR1 SGHNT and CDR2 YYREEE (reference sequence). The CDR3: CASSLAGDLYGYTF. CDR3 in DNA: TGTGCCAGCAGCTTGGCGGGGGACCTCTATGGCTACACCTTC. Full variable domain (remainder filled in from reference TRBV5-4 and TRBJ1-2): ETGVTQSPTHLIKTRGQQVTLRCSSQSGHNTVSWYQQALGQGPQFIFQYYREEENGRGNFPPRFSGLQFPNYSSELNVNALELDDSALYLCASSLAGDLYGYTFGSGTRLTVV.

This clone was detected a few times. This rearrangement joins TRBV19 to TRBJ1-2, with 10 bases that match TRBD1. CDR3 length: 16 residues. The junction had 16 bases not matched to a gene; V was cut back by 7 bases and J by 8 bases. The germline V gene has CDR1 LNHDA and CDR2 SQIVND (reference sequence). The CDR3 sequence is CASILRQGARESGYTF. Here the CDR3 DNA reads TGTGCCAGTATTTTGAGACAGGGGGCAAGGGAAAGCGGCTACACCTTC. The full variable domain, in which reference TRBV19 and TRBJ1-2 provide the parts outside the CDR3, is DGGITQSPKYLFRKEGQNVTLSCEQNLNHDAMYWYRQDPGQGLRLIYYSQIVNDFQKGDIAEGYSVSREKKESFPLTVTSAQKNPTAFYLCASILRQGARESGYTFGSGTRLTVV.

The V call is TRBV2, the J call TRBJ1-2; 10 positions agree with TRBD1. The CDR3 has 13 amino acids. The J segment lost 2 bases and the V segment lost 7 bases, leaving 1 base of the junction unmatched. Germline V gene lookup returns CDR1 SNHLY and CDR2 FYNNEI. CDR3 amino acids: CASTDRGNYGYTF. The CDR3 bases are TGTGCCAGCACGGACAGGGGGAACTATGGCTACACCTTC.

This clone came up a few times. This sequence joins TRBV5-4 and TRBJ2-1; 9 bases line up with TRBD2. Germline CDR1 is SGHNT and CDR2 is YYREEE (reference sequence). Unmatched junction bases numbered 12, after V lost 4 bases and J lost 10 bases. CDR3 length equals 15 residues. CDR3 sequence (DNA): TGTGCCAGCAGCCTTAGCGGGAGCCATGGGAGGGAGCAGTTCTTC. Protein: CASSLSGSHGREQFF.

The table lists this clone with a count of one. The rearrangement joins TRBV19 to TRBJ1-2; 9 bases are shared with TRBD1. CDR3 size: 21 residues. J lost 5 bases, V lost 3 bases, and 25 bases had no gene match. The germline gives CDR1 LNHDA, CDR2 SQIVND (reference sequence). The CDR3 region is CASSIGPGQGQTRSLFYGYTF. The CDR3 DNA is TGTGCCAGTAGTATCGGGCCGGGACAGGGTCAAACTAGGTCCTTATTTTATGGCTACACCTTC.

V usage is TRBV7-2 and J usage is TRBJ1-2, with TRBD1 matching 12 bases. V shed 1 base and J 8 bases; nucleotides not matched to a gene: 8. The CDR3 covers 16 residues. The germline CDR1 and CDR2 sequences are SGHTA and FQGNSA. CDR3: CASSLDPLGTGGGYTF. DNA of the CDR3: TGTGCCAGCAGCTTAGATCCTTTGGGGACAGGGGGCGGCTACACCTTC.

This sequence joins TRBV4-3 and TRBJ1-2; possible D gene TRBD1, 5 bases. The CDR3 sequence is 15 residues long. Trimming shortened V by 0 bases and J by 3 bases, and 11 bases separated the two germline ends. CDR1 and CDR2 (germline): LGHNA, YSLEER. CDR3 loop: CASSQEGEEYYGYTF. The CDR3 coding sequence is TGCGCCAGCAGCCAAGAGGGGGAGGAGTACTATGGCTACACCTTC.

This clone was counted once. This chain links TRBV15 with TRBJ2-1; a possible D gene is TRBD2 (6 bases). V lost 0 bases and J 6 bases, leaving 12 bases between the germline ends. Germline-derived CDR1 and CDR2 are LNHNV and YYDKDF (reference sequence). The CDR3 sequence is 15 residues long. This CDR3 is CATSRDGGAINEQFF. CDR3 DNA sequence: TGTGCCACCAGCAGAGATGGAGGGGCTATCAATGAGCAGTTCTTC. Based on the CDR3 plus reference TRBV15 and TRBJ2-1, the full variable domain is DAMVIQNPRYQVTQFGKPVTLSCSQTLNHNVMYWYQQKSSQAPKLLFHYYDKDFNNEADTPDNFQSRRPNTSFCFLDIRSPGLGDTAMYLCATSRDGGAINEQFFGPGTRLTVL.

The V and J genes are TRBV19 and TRBJ2-1; the D gene is possibly TRBD2 (6 bases). Trimming took off 1 base at V and 7 bases at J, with 14 bases between the two ends. Per the germline V gene, CDR1 is LNHDA and CDR2 is SQIVND (reference sequence). This CDR3 has 15 amino acids. CDR3 loop: CASSIGGTQSNEQFF. The CDR3 nucleotides read TGTGCCAGTAGTATAGGTGGGACTCAATCGAATGAGCAGTTCTTC.

This clone is a singleton in its sample. One junction end does not reproduce the germline sequence, and a read error may be involved. This sequence joins TRBV7-9 and TRBJ1-1; D possibly corresponds to TRBD1 (5 bases). The CDR3 consists of 13 residues. Germline-derived CDR1 and CDR2 are SEHNR and FQNEAQ (reference sequence). CDR3 sequence: CTSSRSQGSEAFF. CDR3 DNA: TGTACCAGCAGTAGATCTCAGGGTTCTGAAGCTTTCTTT.

J is TRBJ1-2 and V is TRBV27; D call uncertain. The CDR3 sequence is 13 residues long. Deletions cut 2 bases from V and 2 bases from J, with 6 bases between. From germline, CDR1 is MNHEY and CDR2 SMNVEV (reference sequence). This CDR3 reads CASSLEGNYGYTF. The CDR3, as DNA: TGTGCCAGCAGTTTAGAGGGAAACTATGGCTACACCTTC.

The CDR3 loop reads CASSPAPTTYTEAFF. DNA for the CDR3: TGTGCCAGCAGCCCCGCTCCGACAACGTACACTGAAGCTTTCTTT. The V and J genes are TRBV7-2 and TRBJ1-1; D unclear. The CDR3 has 15 amino acids. V was shortened by 5 bases and J by 3 bases, with 16 bases between the two germline ends. The germline V gene has CDR1 SGHTA and CDR2 FQGNSA.